One T cell receptor (beta chain) is described in this entry. What it binds is not known. Time point denoted: sample taken at primary tumor resection. Donation came from 70 or so patients with untreated early-stage non-small cell lung cancer. Researchers sequenced whole RNA taken from tumor, nontumor lung or frozen PBMC without sorting. The CDR3 runs to 15 residues. Trimming at V came to 10 bases and at J to 4 bases, leaving 10 bases not matched to a gene. Germline V CDR1 and CDR2: MNHNS, SASEGT. All TCR cDNA molecules were individually tagged with a unique molecular identifier. TCRdb recomputed calls from the 5' RACE reads with MiXCR, one row per CDR3 protein. The sample holds about 44,000 distinct CDR3 sequences, roughly an eighth seen once. This sample is drawn from a study of spatial heterogeneity in lung cancer. The study, taken as a whole, reports: The study found ubiquitous expanded tumor TCRs in blood more at resection than follow-up.

The TCR originated in a male donor with early-stage non-small cell lung cancer. The chain has TRBV6-1 and TRBJ2-1, with 10 bases matching TRBD2. The material was PBMCs, obtained at surgery. The CDR3 is CAILGRLAGYNEQFF. In DNA, the CDR3 is TGTGCCATCCTCGGGCGACTAGCGGGTTACAATGAGCAGTTCTTC.